Listed below are T cell receptor beta chains from one sample, sequenced in a study of T-cell memory formation after mild COVID-19. TCRdb fed the 5' RACE reads into MiXCR, producing one record per CDR3 protein. The sample lists some 600,000 distinct CDR3 sequences, about 18% seen once, with about 8.1% in the top ten. Sequenced input: PBMCs or a T cell subset sorted from them (not recorded which). The origin of the receptors is an adult woman who had mild COVID-19 (a few samples of this study predate the infection). Cell type and time point are not known. The CDR3 runs from the conserved cysteine through the conserved F or W. D genes are given only for firm matches. Size is omitted from some rows. Given values are once, few, many or a class for expanded clones.

CDR3aa: CASSASGGSSSYEQYF
CDR3nt: TGTGCCAGCAGCGCAAGCGGGGGGTCCTCCTCCTACGAGCAGTACTTC
d_gene: TRBD2
v_gene: TRBV7-9
abundance: .
j_gene: TRBJ2-7

CDR3aa: CASSLDYQRGETQYF
CDR3nt: TGTGCCAGCAGCTTAGACTACCAACGGGGCGAGACCCAGTACTTC
d_gene: .
v_gene: TRBV7-6
abundance: few
j_gene: TRBJ2-5

CDR3aa: CATSDWTAEGETQYF
CDR3nt: TGTGCCACCAGTGATTGGACCGCCGAGGGGGAGACCCAGTACTTC
d_gene: .
v_gene: TRBV24-1
abundance: .
j_gene: TRBJ2-5

CDR3aa: CASSSDSYTEQFF
CDR3nt: TGTGCCAGCAGTTCCGACTCCTATACTGAGCAGTTCTTC
d_gene: .
v_gene: TRBV12-3/TRBV12-4
abundance: .
j_gene: TRBJ2-1

CDR3aa: CASSPLGRTNTEAFF
CDR3nt: TGTGCCAGCAGCCCCCTTGGGAGAACCAACACTGAAGCTTTCTTT
d_gene: .
v_gene: TRBV7-9
abundance: .
j_gene: TRBJ1-1

CDR3aa: CATSDWRTENTGELFF
CDR3nt: TGTGCCACCAGTGATTGGCGGACAGAGAACACCGGGGAGCTGTTTTTT
d_gene: .
v_gene: TRBV24-1
abundance: few
j_gene: TRBJ2-2

CDR3aa: CASSPLPHSNQPQHF
CDR3nt: TGTGCCAGCTCACCACTCCCGCATAGCAATCAGCCCCAGCATTTT
d_gene: .
v_gene: TRBV18
abundance: .
j_gene: TRBJ1-5

CDR3aa: CSAREGRYNEQFF
CDR3nt: TGCAGTGCTAGAGAAGGGCGATACAATGAGCAGTTCTTC
d_gene: .
v_gene: TRBV20-1
abundance: .
j_gene: TRBJ2-1

CDR3aa: CAWSPGQGAYNEQFF
CDR3nt: TGTGCCTGGAGTCCTGGACAGGGCGCCTACAATGAGCAGTTCTTC
d_gene: TRBD1
v_gene: TRBV30
abundance: few
j_gene: TRBJ2-1

CDR3aa: CASSQVRIGTEAFF
CDR3nt: TGTGCCAGCAGCCAAGTAAGGATTGGCACTGAAGCTTTCTTT
d_gene: .
v_gene: TRBV4-2
abundance: many
j_gene: TRBJ1-1

CDR3aa: CAWGTAFNTEAFF
CDR3nt: TGTGCCTGGGGGACAGCCTTCAACACTGAAGCTTTCTTT
d_gene: TRBD1
v_gene: TRBV30
abundance: .
j_gene: TRBJ1-1

CDR3aa: CSDFSVSRGGYTF
CDR3nt: TGCAGCGACTTCTCAGTCTCCAGGGGCGGCTACACCTTC
d_gene: .
v_gene: TRBV29-1
abundance: .
j_gene: TRBJ1-2

CDR3aa: CASRYGTGYNYGYTF
CDR3nt: TGTGCCAGCAGGTACGGGACAGGATATAACTATGGCTACACCTTC
d_gene: TRBD1
v_gene: TRBV12-3/TRBV12-4
abundance: .
j_gene: TRBJ1-2

CDR3aa: CASKLGGDTQYF
CDR3nt: TGCGCCAGCAAACTAGGCGGAGATACGCAGTATTTT
d_gene: .
v_gene: TRBV5-1
abundance: .
j_gene: TRBJ2-3

CDR3aa: CASSFSSSSYNEQFF
CDR3nt: TGTGCCAGCAGTTTCTCTTCGAGCTCCTACAATGAGCAGTTCTTC
d_gene: .
v_gene: TRBV27
abundance: .
j_gene: TRBJ2-1

CDR3aa: CASSYSSSDYTTEQYF
CDR3nt: TGTGCCAGCAGTTACTCGTCTTCTGACTATACCACCGAGCAGTACTTC
d_gene: .
v_gene: TRBV6-6
abundance: few
j_gene: TRBJ2-7

CDR3aa: CASSRQDVSYEQYF
CDR3nt: TGTGCCAGCAGCCGCCAGGACGTCTCCTACGAGCAGTACTTC
d_gene: .
v_gene: TRBV12-3/TRBV12-4
abundance: few
j_gene: TRBJ2-7

CDR3aa: CASSQGYGGNVYEQYF
CDR3nt: TGTGCCAGCAGCCAAGGGTACGGGGGAAACGTTTACGAGCAGTACTTC
d_gene: .
v_gene: TRBV4-2
abundance: many
j_gene: TRBJ2-7

CDR3aa: CSARLVVETQYF
CDR3nt: TGCAGTGCTAGACTGGTAGTAGAGACCCAGTACTTC
d_gene: .
v_gene: TRBV20-1
abundance: few
j_gene: TRBJ2-5

CDR3aa: CASSPGLNNSPLHF
CDR3nt: TGTGCCAGCAGCCCGGGACTCAATAATTCACCCCTCCACTTT
d_gene: .
v_gene: TRBV11-2
abundance: .
j_gene: TRBJ1-6

CDR3aa: CASSSSGGTYEQYF
CDR3nt: TGTGCCAGCAGCTCTAGCGGGGGCACCTACGAGCAGTACTTC
d_gene: TRBD2
v_gene: TRBV7-8
abundance: few
j_gene: TRBJ2-7

CDR3aa: CSAVTGLAGGTGELFF
CDR3nt: TGCAGTGCTGTGACCGGACTAGCGGGTGGGACCGGGGAGCTGTTTTTT
d_gene: TRBD2
v_gene: TRBV20-1
abundance: .
j_gene: TRBJ2-2

CDR3aa: CASSRDPTINYGYTF
CDR3nt: TGTGCCAGCAGCCGTGACCCTACTATTAACTATGGCTACACCTTC
d_gene: .
v_gene: TRBV5-4
abundance: .
j_gene: TRBJ1-2

CDR3aa: CSARDGGNQPQHF
CDR3nt: TGCAGTGCTAGAGATGGGGGCAATCAGCCCCAGCATTTT
d_gene: .
v_gene: TRBV20-1
abundance: many
j_gene: TRBJ1-5

CDR3aa: CASSLEGTIYYEQYF
CDR3nt: TGTGCCAGCAGCTTAGAAGGGACAATCTACTACGAGCAGTACTTC
d_gene: .
v_gene: TRBV7-8
abundance: .
j_gene: TRBJ2-7

CDR3aa: CASSRPGGYEQYF
CDR3nt: TGTGCCAGCAGTAGGCCGGGGGGTTACGAGCAGTACTTC
d_gene: TRBD2
v_gene: TRBV7-2
abundance: few
j_gene: TRBJ2-7

CDR3aa: CSVEGTEMNTEAFF
CDR3nt: TGCAGCGTGGAAGGGACCGAAATGAACACTGAAGCTTTCTTT
d_gene: .
v_gene: TRBV29-1
abundance: few
j_gene: TRBJ1-1

CDR3aa: CASSARTGISNQPQHF
CDR3nt: TGTGCCAGCAGCGCCCGGACAGGGATTAGCAATCAGCCCCAGCATTTT
d_gene: TRBD1
v_gene: TRBV7-2
abundance: .
j_gene: TRBJ1-5

CDR3aa: CASSLARQGLYTGELFF
CDR3nt: TGTGCCAGCAGCTTAGCGCGGCAGGGGCTTTACACCGGGGAGCTGTTTTTT
d_gene: .
v_gene: TRBV7-9
abundance: few
j_gene: TRBJ2-2

CDR3aa: CASSPGQVDTQYF
CDR3nt: TGTGCCAGCAGTCCTGGACAGGTCGATACGCAGTATTTT
d_gene: TRBD1
v_gene: TRBV12-3/TRBV12-4
abundance: few
j_gene: TRBJ2-3

CDR3aa: CAGKAWNYGYTF
CDR3nt: TGTGCCGGGAAGGCATGGAACTATGGCTACACCTTC
d_gene: .
v_gene: TRBV6-1
abundance: .
j_gene: TRBJ1-2

CDR3aa: CASSQDRGSPLHF
CDR3nt: TGTGCCAGCAGCCAGGACAGGGGCTCACCCCTCCACTTT
d_gene: TRBD1
v_gene: TRBV3-1
abundance: few
j_gene: TRBJ1-6